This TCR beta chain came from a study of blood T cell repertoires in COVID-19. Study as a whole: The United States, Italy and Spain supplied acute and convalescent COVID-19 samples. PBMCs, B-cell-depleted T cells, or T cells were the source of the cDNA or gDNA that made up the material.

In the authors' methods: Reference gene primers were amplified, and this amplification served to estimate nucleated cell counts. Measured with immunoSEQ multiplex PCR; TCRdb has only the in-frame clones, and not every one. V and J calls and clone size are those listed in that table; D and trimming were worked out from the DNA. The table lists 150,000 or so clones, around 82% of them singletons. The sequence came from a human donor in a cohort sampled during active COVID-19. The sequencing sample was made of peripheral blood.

The CDR3 DNA reads TGTGCCAGCAGTTTAAATATGGCGGGGGGCTACAATGAGCAGTTCTTC. It specifies CASSLNMAGGYNEQFF. This chain links TRBV27 with TRBJ2-1; 8 bases agree with TRBD2. Per the germline V gene, CDR1 is MNHEY and CDR2 is SMNVEV (reference sequence). The J segment lost 3 bases and the V segment lost 2 bases, leaving 6 bases of the junction unmatched. This CDR3 region has 16 residues.